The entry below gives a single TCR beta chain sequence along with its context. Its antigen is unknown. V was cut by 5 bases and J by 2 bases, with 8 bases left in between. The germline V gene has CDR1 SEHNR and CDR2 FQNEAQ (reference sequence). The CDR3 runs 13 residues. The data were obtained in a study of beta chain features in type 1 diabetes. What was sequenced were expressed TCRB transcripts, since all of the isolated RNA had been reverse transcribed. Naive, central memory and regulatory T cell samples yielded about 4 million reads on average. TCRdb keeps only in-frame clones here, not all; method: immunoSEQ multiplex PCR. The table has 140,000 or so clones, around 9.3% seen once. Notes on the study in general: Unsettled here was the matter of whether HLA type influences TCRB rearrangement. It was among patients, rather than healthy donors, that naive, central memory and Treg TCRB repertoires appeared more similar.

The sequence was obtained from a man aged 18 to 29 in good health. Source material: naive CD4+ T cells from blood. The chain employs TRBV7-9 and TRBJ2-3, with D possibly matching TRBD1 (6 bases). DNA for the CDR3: TGTGCCAGCAGCCGGACAGACACAGATACGCAGTATTTT. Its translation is CASSRTDTDTQYF.